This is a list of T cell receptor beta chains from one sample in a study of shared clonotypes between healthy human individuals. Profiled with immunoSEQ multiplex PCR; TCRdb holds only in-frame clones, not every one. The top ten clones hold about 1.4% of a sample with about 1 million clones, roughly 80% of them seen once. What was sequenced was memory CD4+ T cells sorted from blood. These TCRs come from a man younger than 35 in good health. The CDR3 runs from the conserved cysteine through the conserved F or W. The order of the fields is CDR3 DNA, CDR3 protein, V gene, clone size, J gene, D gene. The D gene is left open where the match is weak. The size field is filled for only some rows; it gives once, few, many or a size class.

CDR3nt: TGCGCCAGCAGCTTGGTAGGGGAAGATACGCAGTATTTT; CDR3aa: CASSLVGEDTQYF; v_gene: TRBV5-1; abundance: .; j_gene: TRBJ2-3; d_gene: .
CDR3nt: TGTGCCAGCAGTTTATGGATTAGCAATCAGCCCCAGCATTTT; CDR3aa: CASSLWISNQPQHF; v_gene: TRBV28; abundance: .; j_gene: TRBJ1-5; d_gene: .
CDR3nt: TGCGCCAGCAGTGACCCGGGGGGAGAGACCCAGTACTTC; CDR3aa: CASSDPGGETQYF; v_gene: TRBV5-1; abundance: few; j_gene: TRBJ2-5; d_gene: TRBD2
CDR3nt: TGTGCCAGCACTTCGGGGGGACTACAGTTCTTC; CDR3aa: CASTSGGLQFF; v_gene: TRBV6-5; abundance: once; j_gene: TRBJ2-1; d_gene: TRBD2
CDR3nt: TGTGCCAGCAGTGAGACCGTGTTGGTGGATGGCTACACCTTC; CDR3aa: CASSETVLVDGYTF; v_gene: TRBV6-6; abundance: few; j_gene: TRBJ1-2; d_gene: .
CDR3nt: TGTGCCAGCTCACCCCAGACAGGGGGCACGGAGACCCAGTACTTC; CDR3aa: CASSPQTGGTETQYF; v_gene: TRBV18; abundance: .; j_gene: TRBJ2-5; d_gene: TRBD1
CDR3nt: TGTGCCGTCCGACAGGTTCCCTACGAGCAGTACTTC; CDR3aa: CAVRQVPYEQYF; v_gene: TRBV30; abundance: .; j_gene: TRBJ2-7; d_gene: .
CDR3nt: TGTGCCAGCAGCTCCCCGGGACAGAGAAACACCATATATTTT; CDR3aa: CASSSPGQRNTIYF; v_gene: TRBV5-4; abundance: .; j_gene: TRBJ1-3; d_gene: TRBD1
CDR3nt: TGTGCTAGTGGTTTCGGAGAATCCTACGAGCAGTACTTC; CDR3aa: CASGFGESYEQYF; v_gene: TRBV12-5; abundance: .; j_gene: TRBJ2-7; d_gene: .
CDR3nt: TGCGCCAGCAGTGAGTATGGGGATACGCAGTATTTT; CDR3aa: CASSEYGDTQYF; v_gene: TRBV10-1; abundance: many; j_gene: TRBJ2-3; d_gene: .
CDR3nt: TGTGCCAGCAGCTTAACACTAGAAAACATTCAGTACTTC; CDR3aa: CASSLTLENIQYF; v_gene: TRBV7-8; abundance: .; j_gene: TRBJ2-4; d_gene: .
CDR3nt: TGTGCCAGCAGCCTAAGGACAGGGAGGGAGTCTGGGGCCAACGTCCTGACTTTC; CDR3aa: CASSLRTGRESGANVLTF; v_gene: TRBV5-6; abundance: .; j_gene: TRBJ2-6; d_gene: .
CDR3nt: TGCGCCAGCAGCCCTAGACAGGGGGGAGACTACGAGCAGTACTTC; CDR3aa: CASSPRQGGDYEQYF; v_gene: TRBV4-1; abundance: .; j_gene: TRBJ2-7; d_gene: TRBD1
CDR3nt: TGTGCCAGTAGCCCGGGGCAGAGTAGCAATCAGCCCCAGCATTTT; CDR3aa: CASSPGQSSNQPQHF; v_gene: TRBV19; abundance: .; j_gene: TRBJ1-5; d_gene: .
CDR3nt: TGTGCCAGCTCCCTTTGGGGGGCCGAGGTGAACACCGGGGAGCTGTTTTTT; CDR3aa: CASSLWGAEVNTGELFF; v_gene: TRBV18; abundance: .; j_gene: TRBJ2-2; d_gene: .
CDR3nt: TGTGCCAGTAGCAGGACAGGGGTCCCCTACGAGCAGTACTTC; CDR3aa: CASSRTGVPYEQYF; v_gene: TRBV19; abundance: .; j_gene: TRBJ2-7; d_gene: TRBD1
CDR3nt: TGTGCCAGCTCACCAAACAGGGGCCGAAATGAAAAACTGTTTTTT; CDR3aa: CASSPNRGRNEKLFF; v_gene: TRBV18; abundance: .; j_gene: TRBJ1-4; d_gene: TRBD1
CDR3nt: TGTGCCAGCAGCTTGACCGGGTACGAGCAGTACTTC; CDR3aa: CASSLTGYEQYF; v_gene: TRBV7-9; abundance: .; j_gene: TRBJ2-7; d_gene: .
CDR3nt: TGTGCCAGCAGCAAGCTACAGGGGGCGAGGGCTTTCTTT; CDR3aa: CASSKLQGARAFF; v_gene: TRBV6-5; abundance: .; j_gene: TRBJ1-1; d_gene: TRBD1
CDR3nt: TGTGCCAGCTCACCAATGGGGGCAAGCAATCAGCCCCAGCATTTT; CDR3aa: CASSPMGASNQPQHF; v_gene: TRBV18; abundance: .; j_gene: TRBJ1-5; d_gene: .
CDR3nt: TGTGCCAGCAGCGCGCCGGGGGGCCCTAACTATGGCTACACCTTC; CDR3aa: CASSAPGGPNYGYTF; v_gene: TRBV7-9; abundance: .; j_gene: TRBJ1-2; d_gene: .
CDR3nt: TGCGCCAGCAGGACAGAAGAGACCCAGTACTTC; CDR3aa: CASRTEETQYF; v_gene: TRBV5-1; abundance: .; j_gene: TRBJ2-5; d_gene: .
CDR3nt: TGTGCCAGTTCCCGGGGGCTGAACTATGGCTACACCTTC; CDR3aa: CASSRGLNYGYTF; v_gene: TRBV19; abundance: .; j_gene: TRBJ1-2; d_gene: .
CDR3nt: TGTGCCAGCAGGCTGGCGGGAGGTAACACAGATACGCAGTATTTT; CDR3aa: CASRLAGGNTDTQYF; v_gene: TRBV2; abundance: .; j_gene: TRBJ2-3; d_gene: TRBD2
CDR3nt: TGTGCCAGCAGTCCGACTAGCGGAGCTACCGGGGAGCTGTTTTTT; CDR3aa: CASSPTSGATGELFF; v_gene: TRBV6-5; abundance: .; j_gene: TRBJ2-2; d_gene: TRBD2
CDR3nt: TGTGCCAGCAGTAGGGGGGAGACCCAGTACTTC; CDR3aa: CASSRGETQYF; v_gene: TRBV6-5; abundance: few; j_gene: TRBJ2-5; d_gene: .
CDR3nt: TGTGCCAGCAGCCTATTCCTAGCGGGATACACCGGGGAGCTGTTTTTT; CDR3aa: CASSLFLAGYTGELFF; v_gene: TRBV9; abundance: many; j_gene: TRBJ2-2; d_gene: TRBD2
CDR3nt: TGTGCCAGCAGCGCGGGGGGCCAATCCAATGAGCAGTTCTTC; CDR3aa: CASSAGGQSNEQFF; v_gene: TRBV9; abundance: .; j_gene: TRBJ2-1; d_gene: .
CDR3nt: TGTGCCTGGATGGCGGGGGGGACAGATACGCAGTATTTT; CDR3aa: CAWMAGGTDTQYF; v_gene: TRBV30; abundance: .; j_gene: TRBJ2-3; d_gene: TRBD2
CDR3nt: TGTGCCAGCAAGGGAGGGGAAAATCAGCCCCAGCATTTT; CDR3aa: CASKGGENQPQHF; v_gene: TRBV2; abundance: .; j_gene: TRBJ1-5; d_gene: .
CDR3nt: TGTGCCAGCAGTTTCGGGGGGGCCCTCACAGATACGCAGTATTTT; CDR3aa: CASSFGGALTDTQYF; v_gene: TRBV27; abundance: .; j_gene: TRBJ2-3; d_gene: TRBD2
CDR3nt: TGTGCCAGCAGTGGGCAGTCCAGAAACACCGGGGAGCTGTTTTTT; CDR3aa: CASSGQSRNTGELFF; v_gene: TRBV2; abundance: few; j_gene: TRBJ2-2; d_gene: .
CDR3nt: TGTGCCAGCAGTGTTACCGGACTAAGGGAGACCCAGTACTTC; CDR3aa: CASSVTGLRETQYF; v_gene: TRBV7-8; abundance: .; j_gene: TRBJ2-5; d_gene: .
CDR3nt: TGCAGCGTTGATACCGGGGAGCTGTTTTTT; CDR3aa: CSVDTGELFF; v_gene: TRBV29-1; abundance: .; j_gene: TRBJ2-2; d_gene: .
CDR3nt: TGTGCCAGCAGCTTCACCGGGACAGGAGATCAGCCCCAGCATTTT; CDR3aa: CASSFTGTGDQPQHF; v_gene: TRBV5-6; abundance: .; j_gene: TRBJ1-5; d_gene: TRBD1
CDR3nt: TGCGCCAGCAGCCAAGTTCTACCGCCTGTTGAGCAGTACTTC; CDR3aa: CASSQVLPPVEQYF; v_gene: TRBV4-1; abundance: .; j_gene: TRBJ2-5; d_gene: .
CDR3nt: TGTGCCAGCAGCCCTGGACTAGCGGGGGCACAGTTCTTC; CDR3aa: CASSPGLAGAQFF; v_gene: TRBV11-2; abundance: .; j_gene: TRBJ2-1; d_gene: TRBD2
CDR3nt: TGTGCCAGCAGCTTCGCTCGGGCGGCTACCTCTGGAAACACCATATATTTT; CDR3aa: CASSFARAATSGNTIYF; v_gene: TRBV11-2; abundance: once; j_gene: TRBJ1-3; d_gene: .
CDR3nt: TGCGCCAGCAGCCGGATGGGGCGGTGGGAAGAGACCCAGTACTTC; CDR3aa: CASSRMGRWEETQYF; v_gene: TRBV4-3; abundance: .; j_gene: TRBJ2-5; d_gene: .